This is a list of T cell receptor beta chains from one sample in a study of T cell responses to AZD1222 COVID-19 vaccine. Only in-frame clones appear in the TCRdb table, and some are missing; sequencing was by immunoSEQ multiplex PCR. The sample lists 120,000 or so clones; roughly nine tenths were seen once. The sample in question was peripheral blood, obtained on day 0 of AZD1222 vaccination. All receptors derive from an adult in good health. Each CDR3 is given with its conserved first and last residue. The order of the fields is V gene, J gene, CDR3 protein.

V: TRBV5-6; J: TRBJ2-7; CDR3: CATITYEQYF
V: TRBV7-3; J: TRBJ2-1; CDR3: CASSLTSGSSHEQFF
V: TRBV3-1/TRBV3-2; J: TRBJ1-2; CDR3: CASSQERGVGGYTF
V: TRBV19; J: TRBJ1-1; CDR3: CASSTVRGATNTEAFF
V: TRBV5-1; J: TRBJ1-3; CDR3: CASSTQGTGNTIYF
V: TRBV9; J: TRBJ2-5; CDR3: CASSVGGLEGETQYF
V: TRBV3-1/TRBV3-2; J: TRBJ2-6; CDR3: CASSQVLRGRIEGANVLTF
V: TRBV6-6; J: TRBJ2-5; CDR3: CASSRGLGTQYF
V: TRBV7-8; J: TRBJ1-5; CDR3: CASSIQGVGRSGQPQHF
V: TRBV4-2; J: TRBJ2-7; CDR3: CASSQDRSDEQYF
V: TRBV6-2/TRBV6-3; J: TRBJ2-1; CDR3: CASSRQGGYNEQFF
V: TRBV6-4; J: TRBJ1-1; CDR3: CASSDGGSTEAFF
V: TRBV19; J: TRBJ2-2; CDR3: CASSRDSYTGELFF
V: TRBV7-6; J: TRBJ2-2; CDR3: CASSLGENTGELFF
V: TRBV21-1; J: TRBJ2-1; CDR3: CASSKAARVIVNEQFF
V: TRBV7-9; J: TRBJ1-5; CDR3: CASSLQGNSNQPQHF
V: TRBV5-1; J: TRBJ2-7; CDR3: CASKGQGGMVREQYF
V: TRBV9; J: TRBJ2-2; CDR3: CASSPRIGALTGELFF
V: TRBV27; J: TRBJ1-3; CDR3: CASSSGLSSGNTIYF
V: TRBV7-2; J: TRBJ2-5; CDR3: CASSLLVAGDLETQYF
V: TRBV18; J: TRBJ1-6; CDR3: CASSLGGTDNSPLHF
V: TRBV7-8; J: TRBJ2-5; CDR3: CASSHSGGRGETQYF
V: TRBV7-3; J: TRBJ2-1; CDR3: CASSLQGPYNEQFF
V: TRBV29-1; J: TRBJ1-1; CDR3: CSARDRGNTEAFF
V: TRBV19; J: TRBJ2-2; CDR3: CASTFRAGTGSRTGELFF
V: TRBV9; J: TRBJ2-2; CDR3: CASNRASNTGELFF
V: TRBV7-2; J: TRBJ2-5; CDR3: CASSFLETQYF
V: TRBV3-1/TRBV3-2; J: TRBJ1-3; CDR3: CASTKNMAARNTIYF
V: TRBV6-2/TRBV6-3; J: TRBJ2-2; CDR3: CASSLQGVGTGELFF
V: TRBV6-5; J: TRBJ1-2; CDR3: CASSYFPQGIPYGYTF
V: TRBV7-2; J: TRBJ1-1; CDR3: CASRTTENTEAFF
V: TRBV14; J: TRBJ1-2; CDR3: CASSPQLTDGYTF
V: TRBV6-5; J: TRBJ1-1; CDR3: CASRRNLEAFF
V: TRBV9; J: TRBJ2-3; CDR3: CASNSGLLTDTQYF
V: TRBV7-7; J: TRBJ1-4; CDR3: CASSSTRGEKLFF
V: TRBV30; J: TRBJ1-2; CDR3: CAWSVGARGRINYGYTF
V: TRBV12-3/TRBV12-4; J: TRBJ1-5; CDR3: CASTLGGITQHF
V: TRBV21-1; J: TRBJ2-4; CDR3: CASSERTVFALAKNIQYF
V: TRBV20-1; J: TRBJ2-2; CDR3: CSAWRGGELFF
V: TRBV27; J: TRBJ2-3; CDR3: CASSPRGRGNTDTQYF
V: TRBV7-2; J: TRBJ1-2; CDR3: CASSLVEGRAYGYTF
V: TRBV5-1; J: TRBJ1-2; CDR3: CASSLAESVHGYTF
V: TRBV11-2; J: TRBJ1-5; CDR3: CASSLTTGPQHF
V: TRBV30; J: TRBJ1-4; CDR3: CAWTRNLPEKLFF
V: TRBV23-1; J: TRBJ2-1; CDR3: CASSQSVWLSSYNEQFF
V: TRBV3-1/TRBV3-2; J: TRBJ2-5; CDR3: CASSQDAETQYF
V: TRBV5-1; J: TRBJ1-1; CDR3: CASSGGERTEAFF
V: TRBV14; J: TRBJ2-1; CDR3: CASSQLAGNNEQFF
V: TRBV5-8; J: TRBJ1-5; CDR3: CASSSQGNQPQHF
V: TRBV11-3; J: TRBJ1-5; CDR3: CASSLCRCRGKGNQPQHF
V: TRBV12-3/TRBV12-4; J: TRBJ1-2; CDR3: CASSSNGIYGYTF
V: TRBV27; J: TRBJ2-3; CDR3: CASGGSGTAQYF
V: TRBV12-5; J: TRBJ2-7; CDR3: CASVPSMGYEQYF
V: TRBV7-2; J: TRBJ2-5; CDR3: CASSQGDQGPGETQYF
V: TRBV9; J: TRBJ1-6; CDR3: CASSFGTTYNSPLHF
V: TRBV5-4; J: TRBJ1-2; CDR3: CASSLGGLQGVTNYGYTF